The 20 T cell receptor beta chains listed next were all sequenced from one sample in a study of OX40 agonist ivuxolimab in advanced cancers. Library creation used the immunoSEQ multiplex PCR assay. TCRdb obtained this table from immuneACCESS and retained in-frame rearrangements with V and J assigned. These tables miss some clones; where compared with another copy, unresolved V genes account for less than half of the shortfall, and the remainder is unexplained. Present in this sample are approximately 120,000 clones, around 93% of which were seen just once. The ten largest clones add up to 0.7% to 0.85% of the sample. The sequenced sample was CD4+ or CD8+ T cells sorted from blood, obtained in a trial of the OX40 agonist ivuxolimab. The receptors here all came from an adult with an advanced solid tumor such as melanoma, head and neck, liver or kidney cancer.

V and J are TRBV28 and TRBJ2-4; 8 bases align to TRBD1. The CDR3 has 14 amino acids. V lost 1 base, J lost 7 bases, and 3 bases stayed unmatched. Germline V lookup: CDR1 MDHEN, CDR2 SYDVKM. CDR3 amino acids: CASSLSGGSNIQYF. The DNA for the CDR3 is TGTGCCAGCAGTTTATCAGGGGGCAGTAACATTCAGTACTTC.

The chain couples TRBV5-1 to TRBJ1-1, with 7 nucleotides matching TRBD1. The CDR3 is 17 amino acids. Germline V gene lookup returns CDR1 SGHRS and CDR2 YFSETQ. V lost 2 bases, J lost 3 bases, and 13 bases stayed unmatched. CDR3 residues: CASSLARGAVSDTEAFF. The CDR3 coding sequence is TGCGCCAGCAGCTTAGCCAGGGGGGCAGTGTCGGACACTGAAGCTTTCTTT.

This chain uses TRBV6-1 with TRBJ2-2, with 14 bases fitting TRBD2. Germline V gene lookup returns CDR1 MNHNS and CDR2 SASEGT. The CDR3 extends over 16 amino acids. Germline trimming cut 4 bases from V and 10 bases from J; bases unmatched to any gene: 8. The CDR3 is CASSAGTSGRGVELFF. CDR3 in DNA: TGTGCCAGCAGTGCCGGGACTAGCGGGAGAGGAGTGGAGCTGTTTTTT.

V and J are TRBV5-1 and TRBJ1-3; D gene unclear. The V gene lost 0 bases and the J gene lost 0 bases, with 10 bases spanning the gap. The CDR3 contains 16 residues. Germline CDR1 is SGHRS and CDR2 is YFSETQ. CDR3 amino acids: CASSLASTGSGNTIYF. DNA for the CDR3: TGCGCCAGCAGCTTGGCCTCGACGGGCTCTGGAAACACCATATATTTT. Based on the CDR3 plus reference TRBV5-1 and TRBJ1-3, the full variable domain is KAGVTQTPRYLIKTRGQQVTLSCSPISGHRSVSWYQQTPGQGLQFLFEYFSETQRNKGNFPGRFSGRQFSNSRSEMNVSTLELGDSALYLCASSLASTGSGNTIYFGEGSWLTVV.

The chain carries TRBV6-6 and TRBJ1-5; D remains unclear. This CDR3 spans 13 amino acids. The germline CDR1 and CDR2 sequences are MNHNY and SVGAGI (reference sequence). V lost 0 bases to trimming and J lost 1 base, with 1 base between them. CDR3 nucleotides: TGTGCCAGCAGTTACTCGAGCAATCAGCCCCAGCATTTT. Amino acids: CASSYSSNQPQHF.

The V gene is TRBV7-3, the J gene TRBJ2-1, with D possibly matching TRBD2 (5 bases). CDR1 is SGHTA and CDR2 is FQGTGA in the germline V gene. With 0 bases removed from V and 3 bases from J, the gap between germline ends came to 9 bases. The CDR3 contains 15 residues. The CDR3 sequence is CASSLTSDVYNEQFF. CDR3 bases: TGTGCCAGCAGCTTAACTAGCGACGTCTACAATGAGCAGTTCTTC. The full variable domain, with the rest looked up from reference TRBV7-3 and TRBJ2-1, is GAGVSQTPSNKVTEKGKYVELRCDPISGHTALYWYRQSLGQGPEFLIYFQGTGAADDSGLPNDRFFAVRPEGSVSTLKIQRTERGDSAVYLCASSLTSDVYNEQFFGPGTRLTVL.

The rearrangement links TRBV4-1 to TRBJ2-7, with 10 bases that match TRBD1. CDR1 MGHRA and CDR2 YSYEKL come from the germline V gene. V dropped 2 bases and J dropped 3; count of bases not matched to a gene: 7. CDR3 length: 16 amino acids. The CDR3 bases are TGCGCCAGCAGCCAATCCGGGACAGGGGACGACTACGAGCAGTACTTC. Its protein product is CASSQSGTGDDYEQYF.

This rearrangement joins TRBV30 to TRBJ1-1; 9 bases are a match to TRBD1. CDR3 length: 15 amino acids. The trim removed 1 base at V and 5 bases at J, leaving 8 bases unmatched. Germline lookup yields CDR1 GTSNPN and CDR2 SVGIG (reference sequence). CDR3 sequence (DNA): TGTGCCTGGAGTGCCCGACAGGGGGGCACGACTGAAGCTTTCTTT. As protein: CAWSARQGGTTEAFF.

This clone was seen a single time. This chain uses TRBV27 with TRBJ1-1; D remains unclear. This CDR3 comprises 16 residues. V lost 5 bases and J lost 0, with 16 bases in between. Germline loops: CDR1 MNHEY, CDR2 SMNVEV (reference sequence). Here the CDR3 DNA reads TGTGCCAGCAGTCCCGCTAATCGTCACATGAACACTGAAGCTTTCTTT. Its protein is CASSPANRHMNTEAFF.

The chain links TRBV19 to TRBJ1-4; D not resolved. Looked up from germline, CDR1 is LNHDA and CDR2 is SQIVND (reference sequence). The CDR3 consists of 14 residues. Trimming left V 4 bases short and J 2 bases short, with 8 bases between. CDR3 region: CASSTRGTNEKLFF. For the CDR3, the DNA is TGTGCCAGTAGTACCCGAGGGACTAATGAAAAACTGTTTTTT.

This sequence joins TRBV2 and TRBJ1-5, with a tentative D call TRBD1 (6 bases). Trimming stripped 10 bases from V and 6 bases from J, with 25 bases between. The length of the CDR3 is 16 residues. Germline V gene lookup returns CDR1 SNHLY and CDR2 FYNNEI. This CDR3 is CATAKGGGQGPQPQHF. The DNA for the CDR3 is TGTGCCACCGCGAAGGGGGGGGGCCAGGGCCCTCAGCCCCAGCATTTT. Full variable domain (remainder filled in from reference TRBV2 and TRBJ1-5): EPEVTQTPSHQVTQMGQEVILRCVPISNHLYFYWYRQILGQKVEFLVSFYNNEISEKSEIFDDQFSVERPDGSNFTLKIRSTKLEDSAMYFCATAKGGGQGPQPQHFGDGTRLSIL.

V and J are TRBV7-8 and TRBJ1-4; D ambiguous. The germline V gene encodes CDR1 SGHVS and CDR2 FQNEAQ. The CDR3 contains 13 residues. With 5 bases removed from V and 8 bases from J, the gap between germline ends came to 12 bases. CDR3 amino acids: CASSVEDMEKLFF. The CDR3 DNA sequence: TGTGCCAGCAGCGTTGAAGACATGGAAAAACTGTTTTTT.

V is TRBV6-4 and J is TRBJ1-6; possibly TRBD1 for D (5 bases). The CDR3 runs 13 residues. Trimming took 5 bases from V and 8 from J, leaving 10 bases between them. Germline CDR1 reads MRHNA; CDR2 reads SNTAGT. CDR3 sequence reads: CASSWGVDSPLHF. DNA of the CDR3: TGTGCCAGCAGTTGGGGGGTTGATTCACCCCTCCACTTT.

CDR3: CASRKGQTEQFF. CDR3 DNA: TGTGCCAGCAGAAAAGGACAAACTGAGCAGTTCTTC. The V and J genes are TRBV28 and TRBJ2-1, with D maybe TRBD1 (5 bases). Germline CDR1 MDHEN, CDR2 SYDVKM. Deletions cut 6 bases from V and 9 bases from J, with 12 bases between. This CDR3 comprises 12 residues.

The chain combines TRBV5-6 with TRBJ2-7, with TRBD2 as a possible D gene (6 bases). Germline lookup yields CDR1 SGHDT and CDR2 YYEEEE. The V end was cut by 0 bases, the J end by 4 bases, with 14 bases between. The CDR3 contains 15 residues. CDR3 bases: TGTGCCAGCAGCTTGGCCCCTCGGGAGCAGTACGAGCAGTACTTC. Its translation is CASSLAPREQYEQYF. Based on the CDR3 plus reference TRBV5-6 and TRBJ2-7, the full variable domain is DAGVTQSPTHLIKTRGQQVTLRCSPKSGHDTVSWYQQALGQGPQFIFQYYEEEERQRGNFPDRFSGHQFPNYSSELNVNALLLGDSALYLCASSLAPREQYEQYFGPGTRLTVT.

This rearrangement joins TRBV5-6 to TRBJ2-1; D assignment may be TRBD1 or TRBD2 (6 bases each). Germline CDR1 SGHDT, CDR2 YYEEEE. CDR3 length equals 16 residues. Trimming left V 0 bases short and J 6 bases short, with 16 bases between. As DNA, the CDR3 is TGTGCCAGCAGCTTGGGGTCCGGGGGCTCCACCAATGAGCAGTTCTTC. Translating it yields CASSLGSGGSTNEQFF.

The rearrangement joins TRBV27 to TRBJ2-1; a weak D match, TRBD2 (6 bases). Trimming shortened V by 5 bases and J by 6 bases, and 11 bases separated the two germline ends. The CDR3 totals 13 residues. Germline CDR1 reads MNHEY; CDR2 reads SMNVEV (reference sequence). CDR3 amino acids: CASSRSGPNEQFF. Written as DNA, the CDR3 is TGTGCCAGCAGTCGTAGCGGCCCCAATGAGCAGTTCTTC.

The chain couples TRBV7-2 to TRBJ2-2; 12 bases fit TRBD2. The CDR3 contains 19 residues. Per germline, CDR1 SGHTA and CDR2 FQGNSA. With V trimmed by 4 bases and J by 4 bases, 13 bases remained unmatched. The DNA for the CDR3 is TGTGCCAGCAGCTCGACGGGTTGGACTAGCGGGATGGGCACCGGGGAGCTGTTTTTT. Encoded protein: CASSSTGWTSGMGTGELFF.

This chain connects TRBV7-3 to TRBJ2-1, with 7 bases aligning to TRBD2. The trim removed 0 bases at V and 6 bases at J, leaving 5 bases unmatched. The germline V gene has CDR1 SGHTA and CDR2 FQGTGA. The CDR3 consists of 15 residues. The CDR3 DNA follows: TGTGCCAGCAGCTTAACGGCGGGAGTGGTCAATGAGCAGTTCTTC. This encodes CASSLTAGVVNEQFF.

The chain couples TRBV28 to TRBJ1-2; D is undetermined. Per the germline V gene, CDR1 is MDHEN and CDR2 is SYDVKM. The V end lost 8 bases, the J end lost 4 bases, and 17 bases lay between the germline ends. The CDR3 is made up of 14 amino acids. DNA for the CDR3: TGTGCCAGCCTGGGCCAGCCCACCTCCTATGGCTACACCTTC. It yields the protein CASLGQPTSYGYTF.